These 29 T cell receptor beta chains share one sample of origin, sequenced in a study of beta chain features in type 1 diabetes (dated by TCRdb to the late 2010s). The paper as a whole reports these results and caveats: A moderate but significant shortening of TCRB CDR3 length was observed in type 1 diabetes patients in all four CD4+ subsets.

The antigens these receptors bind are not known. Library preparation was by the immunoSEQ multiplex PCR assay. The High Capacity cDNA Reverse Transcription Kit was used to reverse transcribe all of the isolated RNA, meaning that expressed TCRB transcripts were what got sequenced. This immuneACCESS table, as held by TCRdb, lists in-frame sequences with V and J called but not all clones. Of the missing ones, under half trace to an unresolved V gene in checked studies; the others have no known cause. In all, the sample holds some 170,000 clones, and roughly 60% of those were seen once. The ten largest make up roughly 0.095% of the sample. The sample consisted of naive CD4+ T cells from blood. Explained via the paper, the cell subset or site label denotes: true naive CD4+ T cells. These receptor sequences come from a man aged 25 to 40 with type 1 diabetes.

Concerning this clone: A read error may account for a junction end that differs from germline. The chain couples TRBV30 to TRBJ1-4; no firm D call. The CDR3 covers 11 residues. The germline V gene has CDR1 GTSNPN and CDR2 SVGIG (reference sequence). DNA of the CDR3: TGTGCCTGGAGTGCCGACCGGGCCCCGATTTTT. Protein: CAWSADRAPIF.

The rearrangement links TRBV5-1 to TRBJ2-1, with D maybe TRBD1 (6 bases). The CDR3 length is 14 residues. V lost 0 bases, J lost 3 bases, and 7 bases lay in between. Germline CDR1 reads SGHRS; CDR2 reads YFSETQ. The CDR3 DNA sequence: TGCGCCAGCAGCTTGGAACAGGGCTACAATGAGCAGTTCTTC. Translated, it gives CASSLEQGYNEQFF.

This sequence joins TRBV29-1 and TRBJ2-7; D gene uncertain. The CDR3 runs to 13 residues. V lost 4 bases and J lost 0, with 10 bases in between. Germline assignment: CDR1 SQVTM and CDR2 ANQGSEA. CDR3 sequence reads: CSVGETNSYEQYF. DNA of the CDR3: TGCAGCGTTGGCGAGACAAACTCCTACGAGCAGTACTTC.

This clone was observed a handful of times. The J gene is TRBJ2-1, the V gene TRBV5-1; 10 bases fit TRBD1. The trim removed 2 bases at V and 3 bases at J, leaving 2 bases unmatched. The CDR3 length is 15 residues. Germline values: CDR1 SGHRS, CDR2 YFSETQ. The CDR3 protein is CASSLRTGGYNEQFF. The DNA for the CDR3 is TGCGCCAGCAGCTTACGGACAGGGGGCTACAATGAGCAGTTCTTC.

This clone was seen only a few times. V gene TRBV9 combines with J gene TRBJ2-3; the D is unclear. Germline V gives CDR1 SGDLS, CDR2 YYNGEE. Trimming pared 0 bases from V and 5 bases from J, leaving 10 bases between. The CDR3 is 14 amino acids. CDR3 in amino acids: CASSVDLGGDTQYF. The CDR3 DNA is TGTGCCAGCAGCGTAGATCTTGGCGGAGATACGCAGTATTTT. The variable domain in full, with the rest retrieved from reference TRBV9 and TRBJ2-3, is DSGVTQTPKHLITATGQRVTLRCSPRSGDLSVYWYQQSLDQGLQFLIQYYNGEERAKGNILERFSAQQFPDLHSELNLSSLELGDSALYFCASSVDLGGDTQYFGPGTRLTVL.

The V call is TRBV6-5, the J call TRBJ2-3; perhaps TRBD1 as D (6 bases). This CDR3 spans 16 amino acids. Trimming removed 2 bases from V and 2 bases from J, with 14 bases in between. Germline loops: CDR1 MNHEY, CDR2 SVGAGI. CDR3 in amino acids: CASSYPRGQNTDTQYF. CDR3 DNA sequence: TGTGCCAGCAGTTACCCGAGAGGACAGAACACAGATACGCAGTATTTT.

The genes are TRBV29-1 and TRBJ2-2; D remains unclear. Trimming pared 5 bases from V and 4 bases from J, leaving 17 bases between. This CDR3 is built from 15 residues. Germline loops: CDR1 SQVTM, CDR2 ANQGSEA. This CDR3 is CSVKEVGSSTGELFF. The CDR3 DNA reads TGCAGCGTTAAGGAAGTGGGGTCGAGCACCGGGGAGCTGTTTTTT.

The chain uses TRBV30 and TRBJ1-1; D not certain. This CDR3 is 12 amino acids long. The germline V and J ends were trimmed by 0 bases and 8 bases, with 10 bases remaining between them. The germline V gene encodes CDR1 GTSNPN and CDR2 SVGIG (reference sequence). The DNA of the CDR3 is TGTGCCTGGAGTGTAAGAGGTTTAGAAGCTTTCTTT. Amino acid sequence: CAWSVRGLEAFF.

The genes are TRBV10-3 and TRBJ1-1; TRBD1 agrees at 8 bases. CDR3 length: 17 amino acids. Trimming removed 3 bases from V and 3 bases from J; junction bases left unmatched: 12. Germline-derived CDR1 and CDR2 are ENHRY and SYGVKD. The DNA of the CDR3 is TGTGCCATCAGTGATCCCGGAGACAGGGGCGTACACACTGAAGCTTTCTTT. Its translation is CAISDPGDRGVHTEAFF.

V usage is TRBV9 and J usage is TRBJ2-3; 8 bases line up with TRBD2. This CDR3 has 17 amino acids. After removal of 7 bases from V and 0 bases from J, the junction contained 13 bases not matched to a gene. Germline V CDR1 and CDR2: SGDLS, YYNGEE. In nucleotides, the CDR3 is TGTGCCAGCCGTCCAGGCGGGGGGATCCCTAGCACAGATACGCAGTATTTT. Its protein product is CASRPGGGIPSTDTQYF.

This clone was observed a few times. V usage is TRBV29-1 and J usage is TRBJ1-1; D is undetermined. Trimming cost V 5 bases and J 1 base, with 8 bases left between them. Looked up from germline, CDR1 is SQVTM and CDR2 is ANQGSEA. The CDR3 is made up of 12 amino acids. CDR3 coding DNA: TGCAGCGTTCTTTCGGGGAACACTGAAGCTTTCTTT. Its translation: CSVLSGNTEAFF. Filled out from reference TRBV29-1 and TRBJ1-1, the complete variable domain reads SAVISQKPSRDICQRGTSLTIQCQVDSQVTMMFWYRQQPGQSLTLIATANQGSEATYESGFVIDKFPISRPNLTFSTLTVSNMSPEDSSIYLCSVLSGNTEAFFGQGTRLTVV.

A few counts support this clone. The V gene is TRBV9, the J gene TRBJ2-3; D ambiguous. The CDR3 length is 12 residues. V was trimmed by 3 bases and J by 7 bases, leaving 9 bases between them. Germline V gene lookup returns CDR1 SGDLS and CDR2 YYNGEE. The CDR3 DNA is TGTGCCAGCAGCGCCGAACCTTATACGCAGTATTTT. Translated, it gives CASSAEPYTQYF. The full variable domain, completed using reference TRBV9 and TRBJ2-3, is DSGVTQTPKHLITATGQRVTLRCSPRSGDLSVYWYQQSLDQGLQFLIQYYNGEERAKGNILERFSAQQFPDLHSELNLSSLELGDSALYFCASSAEPYTQYFGPGTRLTVL.

CDR3 amino acids: CATSRDAPQQFF. The CDR3 nucleotides read TGTGCCACCAGCAGAGATGCGCCGCAGCAGTTCTTC. The rearrangement links TRBV15 to TRBJ2-1; unclear D gene. Trimming removed 0 bases at V and 11 bases at J, with 8 bases between. Germline V gives CDR1 LNHNV, CDR2 YYDKDF (reference sequence). CDR3 length: 12 amino acids.

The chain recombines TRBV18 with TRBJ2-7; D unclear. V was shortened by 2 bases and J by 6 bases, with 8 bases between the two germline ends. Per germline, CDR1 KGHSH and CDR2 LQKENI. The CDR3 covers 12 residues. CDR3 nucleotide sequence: TGTGCCAGCTCACCATTGGGAAGCGAGCAGTACTTC. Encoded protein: CASSPLGSEQYF.

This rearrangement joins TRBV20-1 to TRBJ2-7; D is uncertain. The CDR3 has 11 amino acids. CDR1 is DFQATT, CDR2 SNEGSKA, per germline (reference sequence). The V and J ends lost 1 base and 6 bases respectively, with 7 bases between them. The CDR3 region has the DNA TGCAGTGCTAGAGCCCTTCTCGAGCAGTACTTC. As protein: CSARALLEQYF.

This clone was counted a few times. This chain's CDR3 is CASGVAFPGNTIYF. CDR3 coding DNA: TGTGCCAGCGGTGTGGCGTTCCCTGGAAACACCATATATTTT. V is TRBV28 and J is TRBJ1-3; D unclear. V lost 8 bases and J lost 2, with 13 bases in between. CDR1 and CDR2 (germline): MDHEN, SYDVKM. This CDR3 has 14 amino acids.

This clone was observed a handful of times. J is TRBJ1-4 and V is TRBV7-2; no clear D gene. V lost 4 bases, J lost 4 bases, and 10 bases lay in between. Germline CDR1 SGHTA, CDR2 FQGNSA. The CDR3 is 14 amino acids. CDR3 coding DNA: TGTGCCAGCAGCTCCGCAGGACTTAATGAAAAACTGTTTTTT. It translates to CASSSAGLNEKLFF. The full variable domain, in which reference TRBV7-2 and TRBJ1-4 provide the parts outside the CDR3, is GAGVSQSPSNKVTEKGKDVELRCDPISGHTALYWYRQSLGQGLEFLIYFQGNSAPDKSGLPSDRFSAERTGGSVSTLTIQRTQQEDSAVYLCASSSAGLNEKLFFGSGTQLSVL.

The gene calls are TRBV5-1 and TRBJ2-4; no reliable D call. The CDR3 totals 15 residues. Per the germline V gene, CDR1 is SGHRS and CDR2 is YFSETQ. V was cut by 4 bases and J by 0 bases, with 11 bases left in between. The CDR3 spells CASSPTTLAKNIQYF. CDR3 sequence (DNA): TGCGCCAGCAGCCCGACAACTTTAGCCAAAAACATTCAGTACTTC.

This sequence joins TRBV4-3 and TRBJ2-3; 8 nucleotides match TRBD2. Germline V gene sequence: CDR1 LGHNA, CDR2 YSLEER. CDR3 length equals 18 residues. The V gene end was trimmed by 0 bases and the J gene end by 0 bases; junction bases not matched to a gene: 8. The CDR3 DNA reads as TGCGCCAGCAGCCAAGATCCGGGGGGACTAGGGAGCACAGATACGCAGTATTTT. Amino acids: CASSQDPGGLGSTDTQYF.

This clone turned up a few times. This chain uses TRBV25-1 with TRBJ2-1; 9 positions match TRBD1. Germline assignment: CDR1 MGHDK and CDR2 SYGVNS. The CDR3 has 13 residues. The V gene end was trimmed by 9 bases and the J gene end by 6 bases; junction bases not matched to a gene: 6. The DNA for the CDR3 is TGTGCCAGTGCCGGGACAGGGTCCAATGAGCAGTTCTTC. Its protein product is CASAGTGSNEQFF.

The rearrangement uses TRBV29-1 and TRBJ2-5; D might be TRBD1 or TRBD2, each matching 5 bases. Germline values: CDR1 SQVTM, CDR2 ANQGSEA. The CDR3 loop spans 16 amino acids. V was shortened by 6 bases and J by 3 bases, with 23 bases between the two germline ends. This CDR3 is CSVARGGTQSEETQYF. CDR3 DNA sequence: TGCAGCGTAGCTCGGGGCGGCACCCAATCTGAAGAGACCCAGTACTTC. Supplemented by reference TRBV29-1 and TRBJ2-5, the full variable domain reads SAVISQKPSRDICQRGTSLTIQCQVDSQVTMMFWYRQQPGQSLTLIATANQGSEATYESGFVIDKFPISRPNLTFSTLTVSNMSPEDSSIYLCSVARGGTQSEETQYFGPGTRLLVL.

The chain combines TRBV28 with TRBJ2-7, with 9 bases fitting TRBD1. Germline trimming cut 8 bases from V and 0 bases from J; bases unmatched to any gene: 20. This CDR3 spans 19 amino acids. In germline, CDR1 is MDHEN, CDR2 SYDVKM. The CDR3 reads CASAPRGTGRRFSSYEQYF. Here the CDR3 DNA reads TGTGCCAGCGCCCCAAGGGGGACAGGGCGCCGATTTTCCTCCTACGAGCAGTACTTC.

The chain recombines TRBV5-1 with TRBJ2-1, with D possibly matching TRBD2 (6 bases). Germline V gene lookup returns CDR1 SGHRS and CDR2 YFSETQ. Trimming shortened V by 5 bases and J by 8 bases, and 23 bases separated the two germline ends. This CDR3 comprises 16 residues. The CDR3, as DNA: TGCGCCAGCAGTTGGGGCTGGAGACTAGTTAGCGATGAGCAGTTCTTC. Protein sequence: CASSWGWRLVSDEQFF.

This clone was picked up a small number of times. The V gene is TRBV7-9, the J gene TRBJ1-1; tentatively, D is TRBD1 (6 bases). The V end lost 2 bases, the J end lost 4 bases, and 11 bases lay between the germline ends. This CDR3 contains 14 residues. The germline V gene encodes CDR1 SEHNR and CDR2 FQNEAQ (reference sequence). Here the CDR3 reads CASSLQGPSTEAFF. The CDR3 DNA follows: TGTGCCAGCAGCTTACAGGGGCCGTCCACTGAAGCTTTCTTT.

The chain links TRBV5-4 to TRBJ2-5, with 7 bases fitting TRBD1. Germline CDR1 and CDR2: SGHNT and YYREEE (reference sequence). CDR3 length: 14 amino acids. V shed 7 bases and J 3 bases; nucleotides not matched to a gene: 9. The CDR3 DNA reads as TGTGCCAGCTACCTCCCGGGGACAGAAGAGACCCAGTACTTC. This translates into CASYLPGTEETQYF. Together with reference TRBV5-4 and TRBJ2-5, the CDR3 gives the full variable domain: ETGVTQSPTHLIKTRGQQVTLRCSSQSGHNTVSWYQQALGQGPQFIFQYYREEENGRGNFPPRFSGLQFPNYSSELNVNALELDDSALYLCASYLPGTEETQYFGPGTRLLVL.

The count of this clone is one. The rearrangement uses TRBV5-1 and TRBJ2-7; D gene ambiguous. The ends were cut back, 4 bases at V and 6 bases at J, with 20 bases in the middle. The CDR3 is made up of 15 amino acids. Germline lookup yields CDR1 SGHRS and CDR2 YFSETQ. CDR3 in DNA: TGCGCCAGCAGCCCCCAAGCAGTCAAAGTGAGCGAGCAGTACTTC. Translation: CASSPQAVKVSEQYF.

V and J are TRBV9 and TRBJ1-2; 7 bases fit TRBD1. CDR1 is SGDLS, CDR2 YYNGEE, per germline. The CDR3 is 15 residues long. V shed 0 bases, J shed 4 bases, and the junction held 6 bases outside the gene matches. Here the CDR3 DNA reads TGTGCCAGCAGCGTAGCGGAGGGGGCACTCTATGGCTACACCTTC. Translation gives CASSVAEGALYGYTF. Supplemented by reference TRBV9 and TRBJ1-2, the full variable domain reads DSGVTQTPKHLITATGQRVTLRCSPRSGDLSVYWYQQSLDQGLQFLIQYYNGEERAKGNILERFSAQQFPDLHSELNLSSLELGDSALYFCASSVAEGALYGYTFGSGTRLTVV.

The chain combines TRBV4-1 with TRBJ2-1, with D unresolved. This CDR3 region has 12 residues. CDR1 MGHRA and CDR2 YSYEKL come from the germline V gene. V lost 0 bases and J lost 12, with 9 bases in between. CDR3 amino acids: CASSQDEWLQFF. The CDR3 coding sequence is TGCGCCAGCAGCCAAGATGAATGGCTGCAGTTCTTC.

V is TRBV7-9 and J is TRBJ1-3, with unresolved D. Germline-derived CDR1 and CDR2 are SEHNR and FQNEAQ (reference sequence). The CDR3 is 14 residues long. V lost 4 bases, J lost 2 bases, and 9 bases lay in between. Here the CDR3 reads CASSSWVPGNTIYF. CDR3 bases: TGTGCCAGCAGCTCCTGGGTGCCTGGAAACACCATATATTTT.